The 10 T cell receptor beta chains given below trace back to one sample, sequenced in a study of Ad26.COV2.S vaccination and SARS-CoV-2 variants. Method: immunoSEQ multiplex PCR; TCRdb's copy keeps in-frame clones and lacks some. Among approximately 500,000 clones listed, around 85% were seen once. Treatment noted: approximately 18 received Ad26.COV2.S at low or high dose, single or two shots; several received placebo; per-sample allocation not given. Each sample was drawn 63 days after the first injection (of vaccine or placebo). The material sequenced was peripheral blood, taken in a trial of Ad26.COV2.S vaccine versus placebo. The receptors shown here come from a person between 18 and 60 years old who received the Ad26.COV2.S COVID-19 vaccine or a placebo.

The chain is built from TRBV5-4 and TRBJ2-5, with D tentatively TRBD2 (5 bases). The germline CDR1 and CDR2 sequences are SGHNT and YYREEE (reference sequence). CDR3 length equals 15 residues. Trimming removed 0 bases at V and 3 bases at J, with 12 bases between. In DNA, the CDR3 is TGTGCCAGCAGCTTGGGTGGGAGAGTGGAAGAGACCCAGTACTTC. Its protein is CASSLGGRVEETQYF.

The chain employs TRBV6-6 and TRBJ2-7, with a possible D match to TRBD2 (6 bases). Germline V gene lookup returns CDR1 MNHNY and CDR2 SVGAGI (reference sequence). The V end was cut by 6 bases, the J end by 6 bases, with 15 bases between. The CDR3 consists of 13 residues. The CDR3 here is CASRSGTSVEQYF. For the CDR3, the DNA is TGTGCCAGCAGATCCGGGACTTCGGTCGAGCAGTACTTC.

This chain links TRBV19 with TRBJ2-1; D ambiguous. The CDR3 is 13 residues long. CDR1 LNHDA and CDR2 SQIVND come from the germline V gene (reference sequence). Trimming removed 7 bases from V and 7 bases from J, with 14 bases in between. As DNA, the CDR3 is TGTGCCAGTAACCCCTTTGGGGTAAATGAGCAGTTCTTC. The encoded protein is CASNPFGVNEQFF.

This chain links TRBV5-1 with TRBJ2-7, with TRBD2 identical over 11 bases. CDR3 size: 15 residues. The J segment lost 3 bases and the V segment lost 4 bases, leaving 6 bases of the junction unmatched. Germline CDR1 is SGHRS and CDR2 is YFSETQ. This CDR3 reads CASSQGTSGYYEQYF. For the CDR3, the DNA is TGCGCCAGCAGCCAGGGGACTAGCGGTTACTACGAGCAGTACTTC. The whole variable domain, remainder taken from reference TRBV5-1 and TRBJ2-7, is KAGVTQTPRYLIKTRGQQVTLSCSPISGHRSVSWYQQTPGQGLQFLFEYFSETQRNKGNFPGRFSGRQFSNSRSEMNVSTLELGDSALYLCASSQGTSGYYEQYFGPGTRLTVT.

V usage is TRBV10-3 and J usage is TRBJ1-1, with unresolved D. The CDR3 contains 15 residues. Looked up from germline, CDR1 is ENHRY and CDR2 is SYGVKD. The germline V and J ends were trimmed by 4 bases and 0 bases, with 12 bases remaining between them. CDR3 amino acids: CAISVRGGVNTEAFF. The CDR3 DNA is TGTGCCATCAGTGTCCGGGGAGGAGTGAACACTGAAGCTTTCTTT.

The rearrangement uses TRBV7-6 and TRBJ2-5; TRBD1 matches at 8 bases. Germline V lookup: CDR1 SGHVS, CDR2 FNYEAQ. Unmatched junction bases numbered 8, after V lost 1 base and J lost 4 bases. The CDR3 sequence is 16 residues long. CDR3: CASSLVQGAGRETQYF. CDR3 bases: TGTGCCAGCAGCTTAGTCCAGGGGGCCGGTCGAGAGACCCAGTACTTC.

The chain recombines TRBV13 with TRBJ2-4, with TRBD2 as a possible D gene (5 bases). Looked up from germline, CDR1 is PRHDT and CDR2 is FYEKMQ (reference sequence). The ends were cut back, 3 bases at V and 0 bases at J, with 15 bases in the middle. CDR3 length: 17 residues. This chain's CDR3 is CASSFAGSFLAKNIQYF. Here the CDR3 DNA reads TGTGCCAGCAGCTTCGCGGGTTCTTTTCTAGCCAAAAACATTCAGTACTTC.

The CDR3, as DNA: TGTGCCAGCAGCTTAGGTTTACGGGGGGGGAATGAGCAGTTCTTC. This sequence encodes CASSLGLRGGNEQFF. The rearrangement uses TRBV7-2 and TRBJ2-1; TRBD2 agrees at 8 bases. The germline gives CDR1 SGHTA, CDR2 FQGNSA. The junction had 6 bases not matched to a gene; V was cut back by 1 base and J by 7 bases. The CDR3 totals 15 residues. Variable domain in full (rest from reference TRBV7-2 and TRBJ2-1): GAGVSQSPSNKVTEKGKDVELRCDPISGHTALYWYRQSLGQGLEFLIYFQGNSAPDKSGLPSDRFSAERTGGSVSTLTIQRTQQEDSAVYLCASSLGLRGGNEQFFGPGTRLTVL.

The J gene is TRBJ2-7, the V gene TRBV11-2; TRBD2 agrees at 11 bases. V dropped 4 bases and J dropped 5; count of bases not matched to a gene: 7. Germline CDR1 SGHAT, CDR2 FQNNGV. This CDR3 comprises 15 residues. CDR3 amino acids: CASSSRLAGMDEQYF. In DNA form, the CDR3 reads TGTGCCAGCAGCTCGCGACTAGCGGGAATGGACGAGCAGTACTTC. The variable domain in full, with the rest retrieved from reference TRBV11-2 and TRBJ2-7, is EAGVAQSPRYKIIEKRQSVAFWCNPISGHATLYWYQQILGQGPKLLIQFQNNGVVDDSQLPKDRFSAERLKGVDSTLKIQPAKLEDSAVYLCASSSRLAGMDEQYFGPGTRLTVT.

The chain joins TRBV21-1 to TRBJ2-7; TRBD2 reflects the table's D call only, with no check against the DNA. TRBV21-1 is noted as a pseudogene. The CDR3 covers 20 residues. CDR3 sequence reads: CASSKGEREGLENQFYEQYF. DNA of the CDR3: TGTGCCAGCAGCAAAGGAGAGCGGGAGGGCCTAGAGAATCAATTCTACGAGCAGTACTTC.